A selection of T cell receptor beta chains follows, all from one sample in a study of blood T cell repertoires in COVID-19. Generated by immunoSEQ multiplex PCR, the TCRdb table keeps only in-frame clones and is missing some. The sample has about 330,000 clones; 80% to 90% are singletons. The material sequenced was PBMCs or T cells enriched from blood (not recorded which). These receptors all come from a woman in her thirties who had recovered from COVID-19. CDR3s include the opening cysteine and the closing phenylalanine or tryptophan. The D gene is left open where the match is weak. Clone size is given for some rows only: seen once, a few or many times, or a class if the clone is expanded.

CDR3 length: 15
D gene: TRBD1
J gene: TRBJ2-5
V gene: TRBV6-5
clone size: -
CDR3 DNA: TGTGCCAGCAGACTAGGACAGGGATTTTGGGAGACCCAGTACTTC
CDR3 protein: CASRLGQGFWETQYF

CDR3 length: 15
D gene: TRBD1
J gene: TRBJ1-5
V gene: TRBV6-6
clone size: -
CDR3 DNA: TGTGCCAGCAGTTACTCGGGACAGCCAAATCAGCCCCAGCATTTT
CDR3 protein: CASSYSGQPNQPQHF

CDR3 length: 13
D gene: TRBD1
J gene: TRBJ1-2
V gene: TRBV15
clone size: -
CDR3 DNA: TGTGCCACCAGCAACAGGGACAGGGACGGCTACACCTTC
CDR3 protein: CATSNRDRDGYTF

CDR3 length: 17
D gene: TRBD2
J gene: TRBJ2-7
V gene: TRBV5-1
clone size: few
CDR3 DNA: TGCGCCAGCAGCTTGGCAGGGCTAGCGGGGGGGCCTAACGAGCAGTACTTC
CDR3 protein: CASSLAGLAGGPNEQYF

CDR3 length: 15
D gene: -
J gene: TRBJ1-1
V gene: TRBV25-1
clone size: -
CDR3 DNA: TGTGCCAGCAGTGAATATAGAGGAATGAACACTGAAGCTTTCTTT
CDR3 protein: CASSEYRGMNTEAFF

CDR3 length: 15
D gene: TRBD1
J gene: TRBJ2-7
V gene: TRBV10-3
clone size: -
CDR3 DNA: TGTGCCATCAGGGGGGATACAGGGGGCAGGGACGAGCAGTACTTC
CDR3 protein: CAIRGDTGGRDEQYF

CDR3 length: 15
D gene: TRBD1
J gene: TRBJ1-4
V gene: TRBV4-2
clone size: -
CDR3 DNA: TGTGCCAGCAGCCAAGCGGGACAGGGAGGGGAAAAACTGTTTTTT
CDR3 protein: CASSQAGQGGEKLFF

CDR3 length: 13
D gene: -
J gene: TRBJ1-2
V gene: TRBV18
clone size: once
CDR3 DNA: TGTGCCAGCTCACCACAGGGGTACTATGGCTACACCTTC
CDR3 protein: CASSPQGYYGYTF

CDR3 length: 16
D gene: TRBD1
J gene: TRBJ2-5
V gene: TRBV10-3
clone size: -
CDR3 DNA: TGTGCCATCAGTAGTACAGGGGGCGCTCAGGGAGAGACCCAGTACTTC
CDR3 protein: CAISSTGGAQGETQYF

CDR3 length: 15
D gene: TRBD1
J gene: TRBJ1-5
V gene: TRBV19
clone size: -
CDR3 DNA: TGTGCCAGTAGGCCGACCGGGACAGGCAATCAGCCCCAGCATTTT
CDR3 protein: CASRPTGTGNQPQHF

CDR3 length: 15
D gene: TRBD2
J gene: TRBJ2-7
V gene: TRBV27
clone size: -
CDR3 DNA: TGTGCCAGCAGCCCTTTACCGGGACTACTCTACGAGCAGTACTTC
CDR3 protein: CASSPLPGLLYEQYF

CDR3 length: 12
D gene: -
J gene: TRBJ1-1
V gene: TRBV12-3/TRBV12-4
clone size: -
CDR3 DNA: TGTGCCAGCAGTTTAGGGGCAGCTGAAGCTTTCTTT
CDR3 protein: CASSLGAAEAFF

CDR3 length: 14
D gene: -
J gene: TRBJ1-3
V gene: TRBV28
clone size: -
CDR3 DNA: TGTGCCAGCAGTTTGGGGACAACTAGAAACACCATATATTTT
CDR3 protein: CASSLGTTRNTIYF

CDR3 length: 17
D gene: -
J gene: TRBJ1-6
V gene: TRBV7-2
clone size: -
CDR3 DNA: TGTGCCAGCAGCCCGGGTTGGGGGGACTCCTATAATTCACCCCTCCACTTT
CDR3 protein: CASSPGWGDSYNSPLHF